This TCR beta chain was observed in a study of response to subunit inactivated influenza vaccine. The study's findings and limits: New T cells are recruited in small numbers by each seasonal influenza vaccination, according to the authors' suggestion.

TCRdb recomputed calls from the RT-PCR reads with MiXCR, one row per CDR3 protein. The table has 500,000 or so distinct CDR3 sequences, approximately 15% seen once. Germline values: CDR1 SGHAT, CDR2 FQNNGV. This CDR3 has 19 amino acids. V was trimmed by 4 bases and J by 8 bases, leaving 29 bases between them. This clonotype was counted between two and nine times. Antigen: not known. The rearrangement joins TRBV11-2 to TRBJ1-4, with a possible D match to TRBD1 (6 bases). Sample: CD4+ T cells sorted from PBMCs, taken less than 30 months after vaccination. The TCR comes from a man in his fifties or sixties who received an inactivated influenza vaccine. As DNA, the CDR3 is TGTGCCAGCAGCTACCCGTTAACAGGGCGGGAGCGGTCAAACGAAAAACTGTTTTTT. The encoded protein is CASSYPLTGRERSNEKLFF.